The next 25 T cell receptor beta chains were all read from a single sample in a study of Ad26.COV2.S vaccination and SARS-CoV-2 variants. Assay used: immunoSEQ multiplex PCR; TCRdb lists only in-frame clones, some missing. The table lists just over 350,000 clones, around 90% of them singletons, with under 5% in the top ten. The sequenced sample was peripheral blood, obtained after recovery from COVID-19. The receptor set was obtained from a human donor who had recovered from COVID-19.

The chain is built from TRBV6-5 and TRBJ2-2; 9 bases are a match to TRBD2. This CDR3 comprises 15 residues. With 8 bases clipped from V and 6 bases from J, the junction kept 10 bases outside the gene matches. Germline-derived CDR1 and CDR2 are MNHEY and SVGAGI. The CDR3: CASRKAGGPAGELFF. Written as DNA, the CDR3 is TGTGCCAGCCGGAAGGCGGGGGGGCCGGCCGGGGAGCTGTTTTTT.

This clone was seen only once. V gene TRBV3-1 (or the pseudogene TRBV3-2) combines with J gene TRBJ2-3; TRBD2 might be the D (5 bases). Trimming pared 1 base from V and 6 bases from J, leaving 8 bases between. The CDR3 covers 13 residues. Germline V gene sequence: CDR1 LGHDT, CDR2 YNNKEL (reference sequence). DNA for the CDR3: TGTGCCAGCAGCCAAGCTCGCGGGGATACGCAGTATTTT. It is translated as CASSQARGDTQYF.

The chain employs TRBV27 and TRBJ2-5, with 7 bases aligning to TRBD2. The germline V gene has CDR1 MNHEY and CDR2 SMNVEV (reference sequence). The length of the CDR3 is 14 residues. The V gene end was trimmed by 6 bases and the J gene end by 4 bases; junction bases not matched to a gene: 8. The CDR3 coding sequence is TGTGCCAGCAGACCAGCGGGGTCGGGAGAGACCCAGTACTTC. It translates to CASRPAGSGETQYF.

This chain connects TRBV6-4 to TRBJ2-1; TRBD2 is a possible D gene (6 bases). CDR1 and CDR2 from the germline V gene are MRHNA and SNTAGT. This CDR3 contains 15 residues. V lost 3 bases, J lost 0 bases, and 9 bases lay in between. The CDR3 nucleotides are TGTGCCAGCAGTGAGGAGGGGTACTCCTACAATGAGCAGTTCTTC. Translated: CASSEEGYSYNEQFF.

Points on this clone: Other DNA sequences within the sample encode an identical CDR3. The J gene is TRBJ1-1, the V gene TRBV19, with 10 bases identical to TRBD1. The CDR3 runs 13 residues. V shed 6 bases, J shed 4 bases, and the junction held 2 bases outside the gene matches. Germline-derived CDR1 and CDR2 are LNHDA and SQIVND (reference sequence). CDR3 loop: CASSRDRGTEAFF. CDR3 in DNA: TGTGCCAGTAGCCGGGACAGGGGCACTGAAGCTTTCTTT. Full variable domain (missing parts from reference TRBV19 and TRBJ1-1): DGGITQSPKYLFRKEGQNVTLSCEQNLNHDAMYWYRQDPGQGLRLIYYSQIVNDFQKGDIAEGYSVSREKKESFPLTVTSAQKNPTAFYLCASSRDRGTEAFFGQGTRLTVV.

In nucleotides, the CDR3 is TGTGCCACAAATTCACCCCTCCACTTT. Protein sequence: CATNSPLHF. The chain links TRBV9 to TRBJ1-6; the D is unclear. Germline assignment: CDR1 SGDLS and CDR2 YYNGEE. V dropped 9 bases and J dropped 7 bases, with 2 bases sitting between them. The CDR3 sequence is 9 residues long.

The chain links TRBV18 to TRBJ2-7; D unresolved. The germline V gene encodes CDR1 KGHSH and CDR2 LQKENI. V was trimmed by 0 bases and J by 2 bases, leaving 5 bases between them. This CDR3 is built from 13 residues. CDR3 residues: CASSPPAAYEQYF. The DNA for the CDR3 is TGTGCCAGCTCACCACCCGCTGCCTACGAGCAGTACTTC.

The V gene is TRBV9, the J gene TRBJ2-5; 8 nucleotides align to TRBD1. The CDR3 contains 16 residues. The germline V gene encodes CDR1 SGDLS and CDR2 YYNGEE. Trimming removed 0 bases from V and 5 bases from J; junction bases left unmatched: 9. As DNA, the CDR3 is TGTGCCAGCAGCGTAGAAGCCGGCAGGGGGCGGGAGACCCAGTACTTC. This gives the protein CASSVEAGRGRETQYF.

The chain uses TRBV5-1 and TRBJ2-5; D gene uncertain. V was clipped by 7 bases and J by 5 bases, with 15 bases between them. The CDR3 has 13 amino acids. Germline CDR1 SGHRS, CDR2 YFSETQ. The CDR3 loop reads CASRRYEGETQYF. Here the CDR3 DNA reads TGCGCCAGCCGAAGGTACGAAGGGGAGACCCAGTACTTC.

This clone was recorded only once. This sequence joins TRBV27 and TRBJ2-3, with 8 bases lining up with TRBD1. V gave up 6 bases and J gave up 7 bases; unmatched junction bases: 9. The CDR3 spans 14 residues. CDR1 MNHEY and CDR2 SMNVEV come from the germline V gene (reference sequence). The CDR3 protein is CASRVAGGGYTQYF. The CDR3 bases are TGTGCCAGCAGGGTGGCAGGGGGCGGGTATACGCAGTATTTT.

This clone was picked up one time. The chain carries TRBV3-1 (or the pseudogene TRBV3-2) and TRBJ2-2; TRBD2 aligns across 12 bases. Germline V gives CDR1 LGHDT, CDR2 YNNKEL (reference sequence). Losses at the gene ends were 4 bases for V and 7 bases for J; bases not matched to a gene: 13. This CDR3 region has 18 residues. The CDR3 region is CASSPPMASGGAHGELFF. CDR3 nucleotides: TGTGCCAGCAGCCCCCCTATGGCTAGCGGGGGGGCCCACGGGGAGCTGTTTTTT.

V gene TRBV2 combines with J gene TRBJ1-2; D is undetermined. Trimming took off 0 bases at V and 7 bases at J, with 9 bases between the two ends. The CDR3 spans 13 residues. Germline V gene data show CDR1 as SNHLY and CDR2 as FYNNEI. CDR3 in amino acids: CASSEARPSGYTF. The DNA of the CDR3 is TGTGCCAGCAGTGAAGCACGCCCGAGTGGCTACACCTTC.

With regard to this clone: Other DNA sequences within the sample encode an identical CDR3. The chain couples TRBV7-9 to TRBJ1-6; D may be TRBD1 (5 bases). The ends were cut back, 5 bases at V and 6 bases at J, with 8 bases in the middle. Looked up from germline, CDR1 is SEHNR and CDR2 is FQNEAQ (reference sequence). The CDR3 runs 13 residues. The CDR3 sequence: CASSPGGNSPLHF. In nucleotides, the CDR3 is TGTGCCAGCAGCCCTGGGGGTAATTCACCCCTCCACTTT.

The chain carries TRBV3-1 (or the pseudogene TRBV3-2) and TRBJ1-2; a possible D gene is TRBD1 (5 bases). Trimming cost V 3 bases and J 10 bases, with 6 bases left between them. This CDR3 is built from 10 residues. Germline assignment: CDR1 LGHDT and CDR2 YNNKEL (reference sequence). The CDR3 region has the DNA TGTGCCAGCAGCCAGGGGACCTACACCTTC. Amino acid sequence: CASSQGTYTF.

The chain combines TRBV5-4 with TRBJ1-1; a weak D match, TRBD1 (5 bases). V gave up 6 bases and J gave up 4 bases, with 19 bases separating them. CDR3 length: 15 amino acids. Germline CDR1 reads SGHNT; CDR2 reads YYREEE (reference sequence). The CDR3 DNA follows: TGTGCCAGCATTCCGAGGTGGGGGGATCCCACTGAAGCTTTCTTT. This gives the protein CASIPRWGDPTEAFF.

The chain carries TRBV15 and TRBJ2-7; 10 positions agree with TRBD2. The J segment lost 7 bases and the V segment lost 3 bases, leaving 9 bases of the junction unmatched. Germline values: CDR1 LNHNV, CDR2 YYDKDF (reference sequence). The CDR3 sequence is 15 residues long. The chain's CDR3 is CATSRGSGGAGEQYF. CDR3 in DNA: TGTGCCACCAGCAGGGGGAGCGGGGGGGCTGGAGAGCAGTACTTC.

The chain carries TRBV4-3 and TRBJ2-5, with D possibly TRBD1 on 5 matching bases. The CDR3 is 14 residues long. Germline CDR1 reads LGHNA; CDR2 reads YSLEER. Trimming shortened V by 0 bases and J by 5 bases, and 10 bases separated the two germline ends. The CDR3 here is CASSQEWGGETQYF. For the CDR3, the DNA is TGCGCCAGCAGCCAAGAATGGGGCGGCGAGACCCAGTACTTC.

The rearrangement links TRBV29-1 to TRBJ2-3; D call uncertain. The V gene's germline CDR1 is SQVTM and CDR2 ANQGSEA. Trimming took 5 bases from V and 2 from J, leaving 11 bases between them. This CDR3 region has 13 residues. Here the CDR3 DNA reads TGCAGCGTTTCTCCGAGTTCCACAGATACGCAGTATTTT. Encoded protein: CSVSPSSTDTQYF.

This chain links TRBV3-1 (or the pseudogene TRBV3-2) with TRBJ2-1, with TRBD2 as a possible D gene (5 bases). Trimming left V 0 bases short and J 4 bases short, with 13 bases between. Germline V gene lookup returns CDR1 LGHDT and CDR2 YNNKEL (reference sequence). CDR3 length: 16 amino acids. This CDR3 reads CASSQDGGSGYNEQFF. For the CDR3, the DNA is TGTGCCAGCAGCCAAGATGGAGGAAGTGGATACAATGAGCAGTTCTTC.

The chain recombines TRBV19 with TRBJ1-2; the match to TRBD1 covers 7 bases. The CDR3 has 14 residues. Germline V gene data show CDR1 as LNHDA and CDR2 as SQIVND (reference sequence). The trim removed 5 bases at V and 8 bases at J, leaving 11 bases unmatched. CDR3 coding DNA: TGTGCCAGTAGTCTCCCGACAGGGCGGGGAGGCTACACCTTC. Translating it yields CASSLPTGRGGYTF. The full variable domain, with the rest looked up from reference TRBV19 and TRBJ1-2, is DGGITQSPKYLFRKEGQNVTLSCEQNLNHDAMYWYRQDPGQGLRLIYYSQIVNDFQKGDIAEGYSVSREKKESFPLTVTSAQKNPTAFYLCASSLPTGRGGYTFGSGTRLTVV.

This clone has only one observation. The chain couples TRBV9 to TRBJ2-3; 9 positions match TRBD2. The length of the CDR3 is 15 residues. J was trimmed by 0 bases and V by 3 bases; bases with no gene match: 2. Germline lookup yields CDR1 SGDLS and CDR2 YYNGEE. The CDR3 loop is CASSGLAVSTDTQYF. The CDR3 DNA sequence: TGTGCCAGCAGCGGACTAGCGGTTAGCACAGATACGCAGTATTTT.

The gene calls are TRBV5-6 and TRBJ2-1, with D tentatively TRBD1 (5 bases). Trimming took off 5 bases at V and 15 bases at J, with 15 bases between the two ends. Per the germline V gene, CDR1 is SGHDT and CDR2 is YYEEEE. CDR3 length equals 11 residues. CDR3 sequence reads: CASSQGEIRFF. Written as DNA, the CDR3 is TGTGCCAGCAGTCAGGGTGAAATTCGGTTCTTC.

The chain has TRBV5-1 and TRBJ2-2, with a possible D match to TRBD1 (5 bases). Germline lookup yields CDR1 SGHRS and CDR2 YFSETQ. CDR3 length equals 14 residues. The V end lost 1 base, the J end lost 6 bases, and 10 bases lay between the germline ends. CDR3 sequence reads: CASSLQGLAGELFF. In DNA, the CDR3 is TGCGCCAGCAGCTTGCAGGGTCTCGCCGGGGAGCTGTTTTTT.

The CDR3 sequence: CASTPGGSGGETQYF. For the CDR3, the DNA is TGCGCCAGCACCCCTGGGGGGTCGGGGGGAGAGACCCAGTACTTC. The genes are TRBV5-1 and TRBJ2-5; 7 nucleotides agree with TRBD2. This CDR3 has 15 residues. Losses at the gene ends were 6 bases for V and 4 bases for J; bases not matched to a gene: 12. In germline, CDR1 is SGHRS, CDR2 YFSETQ.

This chain joins TRBV3-1 (or the pseudogene TRBV3-2) and TRBJ2-7, with 9 bases aligning to TRBD1. V shed 7 bases and J 5 bases; nucleotides not matched to a gene: 6. Germline V CDR1 and CDR2: LGHDT, YNNKEL (reference sequence). The CDR3 consists of 13 residues. Here the CDR3 DNA reads TGTGCCAGCACCGGGACAGGGTTCCACGAGCAGTACTTC. It is translated as CASTGTGFHEQYF.